This T cell receptor (beta chain) was sequenced for a study of blood T cell repertoires in COVID-19. Study information: T cells, B-cell-depleted T cells, or PBMCs provided the cDNA or gDNA that served as material.

Unmatched junction bases numbered 5, after V lost 5 bases and J lost 0 bases. The CDR3 totals 14 residues. CDR1 and CDR2 (germline): SGHRS, YFSETQ. Assay: immunoSEQ multiplex PCR; the TCRdb copy retains only in-frame clones and omits some. The sample has approximately 200,000 clones, around 88% seen once. The chain employs TRBV5-1 and TRBJ2-7; 7 bases map to TRBD1. The sequence came from a woman in her 30s who had been exposed to COVID-19. Source material: PBMCs or T cells enriched from blood (not recorded which). CDR3 loop: CASSWGQPSYEQYF. The DNA for the CDR3 is TGCGCCAGCAGTTGGGGACAGCCCTCCTACGAGCAGTACTTC.